A selection of T cell receptor beta chains follows, all from one sample in a study of blood T cell repertoires in COVID-19. Sequencing was performed with immunoSEQ multiplex PCR; in TCRdb, only in-frame clones are kept and a portion is missing. The repertoire holds a few hundred thousand clones, with about 85% as singletons. The sequenced sample was peripheral blood. The receptors were gathered from a man between 18 and 35 years old with active or convalescent COVID-19. Each CDR3 is given with its conserved first and last residue. The D gene is left open where the match is weak.

TRBV16	TRBJ1-6	TRBD1	CASSQTGDYNSPLHF	TGTGCCAGCAGCCAGACAGGGGACTATAATTCACCCCTCCACTTT
TRBV27	TRBJ1-5	-	CATSGGYNQPQHF	TGTGCCACCTCCGGGGGTTACAATCAGCCCCAGCATTTT
TRBV9	TRBJ2-5	-	CASSVGSPPETQYF	TGTGCCAGCAGCGTAGGAAGCCCACCGGAGACCCAGTACTTC
TRBV2	TRBJ2-7	-	CASRTDLSYEQYF	TGTGCCAGCAGGACTGACCTTTCCTACGAGCAGTACTTC
TRBV7-9	TRBJ1-1	-	CASSLSTQGWTEAFF	TGTGCCAGCAGCCTAAGTACGCAGGGATGGACTGAAGCTTTCTTT
TRBV30	TRBJ2-3	-	CAWSVRGDTQYF	TGTGCCTGGAGTGTAAGAGGGGATACGCAGTATTTT
TRBV7-9	TRBJ1-5	TRBD1	CASSLTGSDQPQHF	TGTGCCAGCAGTCTGACAGGGTCGGATCAGCCCCAGCATTTT
TRBV18	TRBJ2-2	-	CASSPETGELFF	TGTGCCAGCTCACCAGAGACCGGGGAGCTGTTTTTT
TRBV27	TRBJ2-3	TRBD2	CASSSGLAGAPATDTQYF	TGTGCCAGCAGCTCGGGACTAGCGGGAGCCCCCGCCACAGATACGCAGTATTTT
TRBV19	TRBJ1-4	-	CASSIGGVGEKLFF	TGTGCCAGTAGTATAGGGGGGGTCGGTGAAAAACTGTTTTTT